This T cell receptor (beta chain) derives from a study of T cells after yellow fever vaccination. Study background: SMART-Seq v4 Ultra Low Input handled preparation of low-cell-number fractions.

Points from the study as a whole: Though weaker, the secondary response peaked faster, on day 5 versus 15. Reappearing after the booster were most of the clones from primary vaccination (96% CD4, 85% to 90% CD8).

This clonotype was seen a few times. Its specificity is not known. As TCR cDNA was made by 5'RACE template switching, a universal primer site and UMIs were added. Using its own MiXCR run on the 5' RACE reads, TCRdb lists one record per CDR3 protein. Among a few hundred thousand distinct CDR3 sequences, over 3.5% were seen once, and the ten largest hold 20% to 25%. CDR1 and CDR2 from the germline V gene are ENHRY and SYGVKD. V gave up 3 bases and J gave up 7 bases, with 10 bases separating them. This CDR3 is 12 amino acids long. The chain combines TRBV10-3 with TRBJ2-7, with no clear D. The material sequenced was PBMCs, taken 5 days after the yellow fever booster vaccination. The TCR sequence derives from a man between 18 and 35 years old who received the YFV17D yellow fever vaccine. CDR3 amino acids: CAISEGAGEQYV. The CDR3 nucleotides are TGTGCCATCAGTGAAGGAGCTGGGGAGCAGTACGTC.